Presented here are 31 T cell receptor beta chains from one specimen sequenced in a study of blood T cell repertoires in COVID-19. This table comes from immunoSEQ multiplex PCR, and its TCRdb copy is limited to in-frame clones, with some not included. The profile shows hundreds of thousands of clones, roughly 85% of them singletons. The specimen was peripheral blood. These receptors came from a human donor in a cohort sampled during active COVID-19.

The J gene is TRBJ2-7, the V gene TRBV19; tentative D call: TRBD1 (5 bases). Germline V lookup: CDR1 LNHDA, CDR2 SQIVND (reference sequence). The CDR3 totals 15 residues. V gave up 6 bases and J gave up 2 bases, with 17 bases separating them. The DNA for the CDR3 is TGTGCCAGTAGGCGCAGGGTGTCCCCTCCCTACGAGCAGTACTTC. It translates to CASRRRVSPPYEQYF.

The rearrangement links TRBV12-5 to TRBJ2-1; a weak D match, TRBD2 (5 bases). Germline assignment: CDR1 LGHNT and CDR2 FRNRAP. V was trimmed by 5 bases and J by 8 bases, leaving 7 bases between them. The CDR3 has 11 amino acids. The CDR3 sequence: CASGLGDEQFF. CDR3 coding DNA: TGTGCTAGTGGTCTGGGAGATGAGCAGTTCTTC.

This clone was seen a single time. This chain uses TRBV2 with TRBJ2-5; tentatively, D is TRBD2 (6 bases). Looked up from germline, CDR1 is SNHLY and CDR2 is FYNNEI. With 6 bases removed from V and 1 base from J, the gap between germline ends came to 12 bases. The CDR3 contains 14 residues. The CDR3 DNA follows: TGTGCCAGCAGCCTGACTAGTCGCCAAGAGACCCAGTACTTC. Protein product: CASSLTSRQETQYF.

In DNA form, the CDR3 reads TGTGCCAGCAGCGTGAAGGCGGGAGAGACCCAGTACTTC. Its protein product is CASSVKAGETQYF. The chain joins TRBV9 to TRBJ2-5; D might be TRBD2 (5 bases). Per germline, CDR1 SGDLS and CDR2 YYNGEE. The length of the CDR3 is 13 residues. Trimming removed 2 bases at V and 4 bases at J, with 9 bases between.

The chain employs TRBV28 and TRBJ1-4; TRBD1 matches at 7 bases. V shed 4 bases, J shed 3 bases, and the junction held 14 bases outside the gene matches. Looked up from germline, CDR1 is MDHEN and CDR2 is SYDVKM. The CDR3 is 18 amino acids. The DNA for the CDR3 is TGTGCCAGCAGTTCGGCCCTTACCGGGACAGCATCTAATGAAAAACTGTTTTTT. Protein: CASSSALTGTASNEKLFF.

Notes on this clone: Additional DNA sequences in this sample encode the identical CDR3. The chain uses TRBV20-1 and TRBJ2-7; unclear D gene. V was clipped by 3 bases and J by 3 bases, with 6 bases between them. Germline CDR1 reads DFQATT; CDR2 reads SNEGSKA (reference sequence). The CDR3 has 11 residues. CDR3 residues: CSASLVYEQYF. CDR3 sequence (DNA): TGCAGTGCTAGTCTAGTCTACGAGCAGTACTTC.

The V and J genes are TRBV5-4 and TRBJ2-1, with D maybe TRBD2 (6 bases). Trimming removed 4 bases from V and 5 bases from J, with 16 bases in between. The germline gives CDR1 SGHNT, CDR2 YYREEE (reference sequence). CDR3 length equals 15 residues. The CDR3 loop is CASSQDPGTHNEQFF. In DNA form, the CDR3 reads TGTGCCAGCAGCCAGGATCCGGGGACTCACAATGAGCAGTTCTTC.

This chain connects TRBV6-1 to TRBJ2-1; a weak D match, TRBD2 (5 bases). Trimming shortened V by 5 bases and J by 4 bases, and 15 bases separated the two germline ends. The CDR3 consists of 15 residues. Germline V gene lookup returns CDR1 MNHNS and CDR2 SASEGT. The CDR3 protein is CASSPPADGYNEQFF. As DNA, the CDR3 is TGTGCCAGCAGTCCCCCAGCGGATGGGTACAATGAGCAGTTCTTC.

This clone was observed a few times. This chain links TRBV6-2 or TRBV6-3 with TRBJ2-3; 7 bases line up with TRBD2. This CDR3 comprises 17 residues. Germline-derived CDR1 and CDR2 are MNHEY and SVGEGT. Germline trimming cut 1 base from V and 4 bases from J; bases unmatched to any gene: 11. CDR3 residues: CASSYLPSGGSADTQYF. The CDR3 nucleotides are TGTGCCAGCAGTTACTTGCCTTCCGGCGGGAGTGCAGATACGCAGTATTTT.

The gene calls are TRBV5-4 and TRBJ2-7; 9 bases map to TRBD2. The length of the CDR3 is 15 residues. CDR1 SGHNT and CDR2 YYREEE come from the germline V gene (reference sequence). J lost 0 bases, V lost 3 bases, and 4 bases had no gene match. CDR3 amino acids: CASSSSGTVSYEQYF. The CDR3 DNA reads TGTGCCAGCAGCTCTAGCGGGACTGTCTCCTACGAGCAGTACTTC. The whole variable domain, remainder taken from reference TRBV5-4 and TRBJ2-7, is ETGVTQSPTHLIKTRGQQVTLRCSSQSGHNTVSWYQQALGQGPQFIFQYYREEENGRGNFPPRFSGLQFPNYSSELNVNALELDDSALYLCASSSSGTVSYEQYFGPGTRLTVT.

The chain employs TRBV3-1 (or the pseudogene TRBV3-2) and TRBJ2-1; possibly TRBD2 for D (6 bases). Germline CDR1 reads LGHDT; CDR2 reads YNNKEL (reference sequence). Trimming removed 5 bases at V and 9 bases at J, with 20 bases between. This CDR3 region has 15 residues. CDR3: CASSERLEPSSEQFF. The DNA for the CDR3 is TGTGCCAGCAGCGAGAGACTAGAGCCTTCTAGTGAGCAGTTCTTC.

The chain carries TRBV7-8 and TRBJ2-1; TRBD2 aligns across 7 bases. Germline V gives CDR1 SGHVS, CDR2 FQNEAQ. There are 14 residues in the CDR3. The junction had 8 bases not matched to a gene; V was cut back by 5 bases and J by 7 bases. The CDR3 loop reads CASSRAGVTNEQFF. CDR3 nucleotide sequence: TGTGCCAGCAGCCGCGCGGGAGTTACGAATGAGCAGTTCTTC.

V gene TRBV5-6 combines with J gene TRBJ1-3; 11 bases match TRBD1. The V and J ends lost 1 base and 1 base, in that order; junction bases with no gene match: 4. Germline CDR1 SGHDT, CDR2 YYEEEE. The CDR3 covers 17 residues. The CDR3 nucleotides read TGTGCCAGCAGCTTGAGGACAGGGGGCTATTCTGGAAACACCATATATTTT. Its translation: CASSLRTGGYSGNTIYF.

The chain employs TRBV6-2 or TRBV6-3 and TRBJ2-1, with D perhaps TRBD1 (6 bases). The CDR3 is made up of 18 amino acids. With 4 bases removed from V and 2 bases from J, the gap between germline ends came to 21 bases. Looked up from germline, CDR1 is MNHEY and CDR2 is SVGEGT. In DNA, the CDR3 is TGTGCCAGCAGTTTAGGGCTCAGGGGCAGTAAGCCCTACAATGAGCAGTTCTTC. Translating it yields CASSLGLRGSKPYNEQFF.

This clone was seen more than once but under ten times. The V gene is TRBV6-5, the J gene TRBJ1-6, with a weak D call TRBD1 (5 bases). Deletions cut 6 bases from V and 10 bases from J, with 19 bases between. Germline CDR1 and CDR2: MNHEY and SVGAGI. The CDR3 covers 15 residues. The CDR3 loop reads CASRPLQGAPSPLHF. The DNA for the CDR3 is TGTGCCAGCAGGCCCCTCCAAGGGGCCCCCTCACCCCTCCACTTT.

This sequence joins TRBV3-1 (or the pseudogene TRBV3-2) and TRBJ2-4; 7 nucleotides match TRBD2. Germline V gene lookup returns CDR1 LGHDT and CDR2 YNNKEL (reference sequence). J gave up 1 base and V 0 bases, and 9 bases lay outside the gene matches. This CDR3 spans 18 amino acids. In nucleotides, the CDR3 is TGTGCCAGCAGCCAAGATCGTCGCGGGAGCCTGGCCAAAAACATTCAGTACTTC. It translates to CASSQDRRGSLAKNIQYF.

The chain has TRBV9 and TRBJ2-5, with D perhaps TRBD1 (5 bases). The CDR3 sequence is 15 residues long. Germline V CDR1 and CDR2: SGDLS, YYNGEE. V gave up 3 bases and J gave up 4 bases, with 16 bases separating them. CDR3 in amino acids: CASSEGLGYGETQYF. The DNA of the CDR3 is TGTGCCAGCAGCGAGGGGCTAGGTTACGGAGAGACCCAGTACTTC.

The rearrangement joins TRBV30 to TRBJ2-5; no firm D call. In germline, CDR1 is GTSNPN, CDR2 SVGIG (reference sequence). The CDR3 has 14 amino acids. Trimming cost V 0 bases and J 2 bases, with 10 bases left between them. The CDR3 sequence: CAWSVKMTQETQYF. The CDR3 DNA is TGTGCCTGGAGTGTAAAGATGACTCAAGAGACCCAGTACTTC.

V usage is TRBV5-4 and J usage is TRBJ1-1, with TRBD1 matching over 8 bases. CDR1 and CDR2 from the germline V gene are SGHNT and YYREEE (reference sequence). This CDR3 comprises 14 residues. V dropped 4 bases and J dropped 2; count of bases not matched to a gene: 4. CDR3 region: CASSPRGLNTEAFF. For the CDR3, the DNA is TGTGCCAGCAGCCCCAGGGGGCTTAACACTGAAGCTTTCTTT.

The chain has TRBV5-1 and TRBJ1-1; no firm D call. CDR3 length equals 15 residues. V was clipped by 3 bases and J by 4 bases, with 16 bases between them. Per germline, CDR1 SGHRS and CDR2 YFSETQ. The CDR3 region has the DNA TGCGCCAGCAGCTCTGAGGGATCTGGAGGCACTGAAGCTTTCTTT. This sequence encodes CASSSEGSGGTEAFF. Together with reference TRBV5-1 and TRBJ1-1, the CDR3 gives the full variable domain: KAGVTQTPRYLIKTRGQQVTLSCSPISGHRSVSWYQQTPGQGLQFLFEYFSETQRNKGNFPGRFSGRQFSNSRSEMNVSTLELGDSALYLCASSSEGSGGTEAFFGQGTRLTVV.

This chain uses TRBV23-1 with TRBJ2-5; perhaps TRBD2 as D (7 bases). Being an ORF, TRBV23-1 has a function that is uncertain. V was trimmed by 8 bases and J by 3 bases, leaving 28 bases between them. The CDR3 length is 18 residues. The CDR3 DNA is TGCGCCAGCCCTACCCCCGGGATAGGGGGGGGTAGGGAAGAGACCCAGTACTTC. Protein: CASPTPGIGGGREETQYF.

In DNA form, the CDR3 reads TGTGCCAGCAGCTTTTACGCGGCTGAAAATAGCAATCAGCCCCAGCATTTT. Translation: CASSFYAAENSNQPQHF. The chain carries TRBV5-5 and TRBJ1-5; D call uncertain. V was cut by 2 bases and J by 0 bases, with 15 bases left in between. Per germline, CDR1 SGHKS and CDR2 YYEKEE (reference sequence). The CDR3 is 17 residues long.

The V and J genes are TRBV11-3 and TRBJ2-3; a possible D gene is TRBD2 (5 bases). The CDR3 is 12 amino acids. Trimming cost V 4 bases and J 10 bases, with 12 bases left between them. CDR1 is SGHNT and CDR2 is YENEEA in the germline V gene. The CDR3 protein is CASSSPGDAQYF. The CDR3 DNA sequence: TGTGCCAGCAGCTCTCCCGGGGATGCGCAGTATTTT.

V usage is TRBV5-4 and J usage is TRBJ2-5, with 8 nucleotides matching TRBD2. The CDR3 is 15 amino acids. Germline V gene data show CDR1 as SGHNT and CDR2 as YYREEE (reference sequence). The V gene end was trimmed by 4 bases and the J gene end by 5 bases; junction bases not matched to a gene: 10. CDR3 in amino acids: CASSPDGTRGETQYF. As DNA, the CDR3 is TGTGCCAGCAGCCCGGATGGGACTAGGGGGGAGACCCAGTACTTC. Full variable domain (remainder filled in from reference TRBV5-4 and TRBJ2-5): ETGVTQSPTHLIKTRGQQVTLRCSSQSGHNTVSWYQQALGQGPQFIFQYYREEENGRGNFPPRFSGLQFPNYSSELNVNALELDDSALYLCASSPDGTRGETQYFGPGTRLLVL.

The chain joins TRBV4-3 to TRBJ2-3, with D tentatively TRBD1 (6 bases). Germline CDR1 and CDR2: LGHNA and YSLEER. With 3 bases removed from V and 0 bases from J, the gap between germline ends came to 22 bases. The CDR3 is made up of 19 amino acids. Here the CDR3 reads CASSQAVGRRQESTDTQYF. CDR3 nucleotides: TGCGCCAGCAGCCAGGCGGTTGGGCGGAGACAGGAGAGCACAGATACGCAGTATTTT.

The CDR3: CASSQSGEQPQHF. CDR3 in DNA: TGTGCCAGCAGCCAATCGGGGGAGCAGCCCCAGCATTTT. The chain carries TRBV4-2 and TRBJ1-5, with a tentative D call TRBD1 (5 bases). CDR3 length: 13 amino acids. Germline CDR1 is LGHNA and CDR2 is YNFKEQ. V lost 2 bases and J lost 7, with 9 bases in between.

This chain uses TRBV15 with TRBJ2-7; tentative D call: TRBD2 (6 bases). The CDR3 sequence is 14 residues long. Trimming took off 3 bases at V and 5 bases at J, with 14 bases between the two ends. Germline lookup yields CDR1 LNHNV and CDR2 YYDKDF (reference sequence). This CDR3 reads CATSSRDLRDEQYF. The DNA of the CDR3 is TGTGCCACCAGCAGCCGGGACTTGAGAGACGAGCAGTACTTC.

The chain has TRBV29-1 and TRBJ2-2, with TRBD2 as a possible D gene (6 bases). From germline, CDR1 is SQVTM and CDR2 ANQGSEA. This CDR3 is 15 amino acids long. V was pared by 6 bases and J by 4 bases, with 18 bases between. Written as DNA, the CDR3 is TGCAGCGTCTCCCGGGGGTCGGGGCGCACCGGGGAGCTGTTTTTT. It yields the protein CSVSRGSGRTGELFF.

CDR3 protein: CASSSGTSGRARNEQFF. For the CDR3, the DNA is TGCGCCAGCAGTTCCGGGACTAGCGGGAGGGCCCGCAATGAGCAGTTCTTC. The chain couples TRBV10-1 to TRBJ2-1; TRBD2 aligns across 16 bases. Germline V gene lookup returns CDR1 WNHNN and CDR2 SYGVQD (reference sequence). The CDR3 length is 17 residues. J gave up 6 bases and V 5 bases, and 7 bases lay outside the gene matches.

The CDR3 DNA sequence: TGTGCCAGCAGCCCGACTCTTGAAGCTTTCTTT. It is translated as CASSPTLEAFF. The genes are TRBV11-2 and TRBJ1-1; no firm D call. Germline V gene lookup returns CDR1 SGHAT and CDR2 FQNNGV. This CDR3 is 11 amino acids long. V gave up 5 bases and J gave up 7 bases, with 8 bases separating them.

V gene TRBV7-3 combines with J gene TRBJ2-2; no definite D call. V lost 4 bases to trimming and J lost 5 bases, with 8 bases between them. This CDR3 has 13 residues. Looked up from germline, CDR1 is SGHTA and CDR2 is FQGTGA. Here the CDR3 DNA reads TGTGCCAGCAGCTATACTTCGACCGGGGAGCTGTTTTTT. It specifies CASSYTSTGELFF.